These T cell receptor beta chains were read from a single sample in a study of T cells in localized non-small cell lung cancer. This table comes from immunoSEQ multiplex PCR, and its TCRdb copy is limited to in-frame clones, with some not included. The repertoire holds around 64,000 clones, with 81% as singletons. Sequenced here: PBMCs, sampled before any cancer treatment. The source of these receptors is a man between 35 and 75 years old with stage II lung adenocarcinoma. Both conserved end residues are part of each CDR3. The D gene is left open where the match is weak. Not all rows give a size; the values are once, few, many and, for expanded clones, a class.

D	size	V	J	DNA	CDR3
TRBD2	.	TRBV5-1	TRBJ2-5	TGCGCCAGCAGCTTGGGACTAGCGGGTTACGAGACCCAGTACTTC	CASSLGLAGYETQYF
TRBD2	few	TRBV15	TRBJ2-1	TGTGCCACCAGCAGAGCATCCCCGACTAGCCCAAATGAGCAGTTCTTC	CATSRASPTSPNEQFF
.	once	TRBV7-9	TRBJ1-1	TGTGCCAGCAGCTTTACAGGGATCGGAGCTTTCTTT	CASSFTGIGAFF
.	.	TRBV4-2	TRBJ2-7	TGTGCCAGCAGCCAAAACCGGGACGCAGCCTACGAGCAGTACTTC	CASSQNRDAAYEQYF
.	.	TRBV6-5	TRBJ2-2	TGTGCCAGCAGTTACGATTATAACACCGGGGAGCTGTTTTTT	CASSYDYNTGELFF
.	.	TRBV6-5	TRBJ2-3	TGTGCCAGCAGGAGGGCAGATACGCAGTATTTT	CASRRADTQYF
.	.	TRBV6-1	TRBJ2-1	TGTGCCAGCAGTGGGTTAGCCGATTACAGGGTTGGGTCCTACAATGAGCAGTTCTTC	CASSGLADYRVGSYNEQFF
TRBD1	.	TRBV29-1	TRBJ1-1	TGCAGCGTGGGGGGAGTCGGACAGGGAGGGGACACTGAAGCTTTCTTT	CSVGGVGQGGDTEAFF
TRBD1	.	TRBV4-1	TRBJ2-6	TGCGCCAGCAGCCGCGTCACAGGGGATGGGGCCAACGTCCTGACTTTC	CASSRVTGDGANVLTF
TRBD1	.	TRBV12-5	TRBJ1-4	TGTGCTAGTGGTCAGGGGGCAACTAATGAAAAACTGTTTTTT	CASGQGATNEKLFF
.	.	TRBV6-1	TRBJ2-7	TGTGCCAGCAGTGAGAGTTTGGCAGGCCGCTCCTACGAGCAGTACTTC	CASSESLAGRSYEQYF
.	.	TRBV23-1	TRBJ2-5	TGCGCCAGCAGTCGGGTGGCCGGGGGTCGAGGAGAGACCCAGTACTTC	CASSRVAGGRGETQYF
.	once	TRBV10-2	TRBJ2-1	TGCGCCAGCCGCCTAATCGGAAGCCACTACAATGAGCAGTTCTTC	CASRLIGSHYNEQFF
.	.	TRBV7-2	TRBJ1-1	TGTGCCAGCAGCCGCATGAAGTTGAACACTGAAGCTTTCTTT	CASSRMKLNTEAFF
.	.	TRBV29-1	TRBJ2-7	TGCAGCGTTCATCAGGGAGGCGAGCAGTACTTC	CSVHQGGEQYF
.	.	TRBV7-8	TRBJ1-5	TGTGCCAGCAGCTTACAGTCTACCCAGCCCCAGCATTTT	CASSLQSTQPQHF
TRBD1	.	TRBV7-3	TRBJ2-1	TGTGCCAGCAGGACCGGACAGGGTCCCTACAATGAGCAGTTCTTC	CASRTGQGPYNEQFF
.	.	TRBV2	TRBJ2-3	TGTGCCAGCAGTGATAGGGGGCGGGGGTATGGAGATACGCAGTATTTT	CASSDRGRGYGDTQYF
TRBD2	once	TRBV15	TRBJ2-1	TGTGCCACCAGCAGAGATATCCTAGCGGGAGGGAAGTATGATCGCTGTGAGCAGTTCTTC	CATSRDILAGGKYDRCEQFF
TRBD1	.	TRBV30	TRBJ2-7	TGTGCCTGGAATAAACCGGGACAGGCAACCTACGAGCAGTACTTC	CAWNKPGQATYEQYF
.	once	TRBV19	TRBJ2-2	TGTGCCAGTAGTACCCGGGGTCCCACCGGGGAGCTGTTTTTT	CASSTRGPTGELFF
TRBD2	.	TRBV7-2	TRBJ2-3	TGTGCCAGCAGCTTTGAGTCGGGAGGGACCAATACGCAGTATTTT	CASSFESGGTNTQYF
TRBD2	.	TRBV7-9	TRBJ2-1	TGTGCCAGCAGTCCCGGGACTAGCGGTTCGGCCCACAATGAGCAGTTCTTC	CASSPGTSGSAHNEQFF
TRBD1	once	TRBV11-2	TRBJ1-2	TGTGCCAGCAGCTTAGACCGGACAGGGGGTAGCTACACCTTC	CASSLDRTGGSYTF
.	.	TRBV11-3	TRBJ1-2	TGTGCCAGCAGCGTCACAGGCTATGGCTACACCTTC	CASSVTGYGYTF
TRBD1	.	TRBV27	TRBJ1-3	TGTGCCAGCAGTTTAGCCAGGGGGGCATACACCATATATTTT	CASSLARGAYTIYF
.	.	TRBV21-1	TRBJ2-1	TGTGCCAGCAGCCAAGGAGAATCCGATGAGCAGTTCTTC	CASSQGESDEQFF
.	.	TRBV28	TRBJ1-4	TGTGCCAGCAGTTTAAGCAGGGTTCAGGAAAAACTGTTTTTT	CASSLSRVQEKLFF
.	.	TRBV9	TRBJ2-3	TGTGCCAGCACCGAGGGGGCGGGAGGAATAACAGATACGCAGTATTTT	CASTEGAGGITDTQYF
.	.	TRBV5-1	TRBJ1-1	TGCGCCAGCAGTTGGGACCCGTCGAACACTGAAGCTTTCTTT	CASSWDPSNTEAFF
TRBD1	.	TRBV5-1	TRBJ2-5	TGCGCCAGCAGCCCCGACAGGGGAAGAGAGACCCAGTACTTC	CASSPDRGRETQYF
TRBD1	.	TRBV18	TRBJ2-1	TGTGCCAGCTCACCAGTAAGGGGGCGCGGGAATGAGCAGTTCTTC	CASSPVRGRGNEQFF
.	.	TRBV4-3	TRBJ2-7	TGCGCCAGCCGCATAAAGGAGGGCCCCTACGAGCAGTACTTC	CASRIKEGPYEQYF
TRBD1	.	TRBV12-5	TRBJ2-7	TGTGCTAGTGGTTTGGTAATTAGCCCCACAGGGGGCTCCTACGAGCAGTACTTC	CASGLVISPTGGSYEQYF
TRBD1	.	TRBV4-1	TRBJ2-3	TGCGCCAGCAGCTGGGACAGGGCTAGCACAGATACGCAGTATTTT	CASSWDRASTDTQYF
TRBD1	.	TRBV2	TRBJ2-5	TGTGCCAGCAGTAAGGGACAGGGTGAGACCCAGTACTTC	CASSKGQGETQYF
TRBD1	once	TRBV19	TRBJ1-5	TGTGCCAGTAGTATCGGCCGGGACAGGCTTACTTATCAGCCCCAGCATTTT	CASSIGRDRLTYQPQHF
.	.	TRBV5-1	TRBJ1-3	TGCGCCAGCAGCTTGTCAGGGGCCCCTGGAAACACCATATATTTT	CASSLSGAPGNTIYF
.	once	TRBV6-6	TRBJ2-7	TGTGCCAGCAGTTATTCGGAGCGGACCTCCTACGAGCAGTACTTC	CASSYSERTSYEQYF
TRBD1	.	TRBV9	TRBJ1-5	TGTGCCAGCGCTCCAGGAGGGGGCGGAAGGAATCAGCCCCAGCATTTT	CASAPGGGGRNQPQHF
TRBD2	.	TRBV5-1	TRBJ2-1	TGCGCCAGCAGCCCGGGACTAGCGGGAGAGGAGCAGTTCTTC	CASSPGLAGEEQFF
.	.	TRBV7-8	TRBJ2-1	TGTGCAAGCAGCCCTACGTTGGGACTCTACAATGAGCAGTTCTTC	CASSPTLGLYNEQFF
.	.	TRBV4-2	TRBJ1-3	TGTGCCAGCAGCCAAGATCTAAGAAACACCATATATTTT	CASSQDLRNTIYF
.	.	TRBV9	TRBJ2-1	TGTGCCAGCAGCGTAGAAGGACATGGGAACAATGAGCAGTTCTTC	CASSVEGHGNNEQFF
TRBD1	.	TRBV27	TRBJ2-1	TGTGCCAGCACAATGACAGGGAACAATGAGCAGTTCTTC	CASTMTGNNEQFF
TRBD1	.	TRBV6-1	TRBJ2-7	TGTGCCAGCAGTGATGAATTGGACAGGGGAAGCAGCGAGCAGTACTTC	CASSDELDRGSSEQYF
.	.	TRBV11-3	TRBJ2-4	TGTGCCAGCAGCCGAAACAGGGTAGAGAGCAAAAACATTCAGTACTTC	CASSRNRVESKNIQYF
.	few	TRBV19	TRBJ1-2	TGTGCCAGTAGTATAGTACAGGGCTATGGCTACACCTTC	CASSIVQGYGYTF
.	.	TRBV15	TRBJ1-1	TGTGCCACCAGCAGGGACGTAGATGAAGCTTTCTTT	CATSRDVDEAFF
TRBD2	.	TRBV4-3	TRBJ2-5	TGCGCCAGCAGCCAATCTCTCCTAGCGGGGCAACAAGAGACCCAGTACTTC	CASSQSLLAGQQETQYF
.	.	TRBV15	TRBJ1-1	TGTGCCACCAGCAGAGCAGGCAGCATGAACACTGAAGCTTTCTTT	CATSRAGSMNTEAFF
TRBD2	.	TRBV6-4	TRBJ2-1	TGTGCCAGCAGTGCAGCGGGAGTCGATGAGCAGTTCTTC	CASSAAGVDEQFF
.	.	TRBV5-4	TRBJ2-2	TGTGCCAGCAGCTTGGGAAACACCGGGGAGCTGTTTTTT	CASSLGNTGELFF
TRBD1	.	TRBV19	TRBJ2-7	TGTGCCAGTAGTGACAGGGGCCCTGCCTACGAGCAGTACTTC	CASSDRGPAYEQYF